There are many counts of the clone carrying this T cell receptor (beta chain). As yet, its antigen is unknown. One entry per CDR3 protein results from TCRdb running MiXCR on the reads. The sample holds approximately 1,000,000 distinct CDR3 sequences, 30% to 40% seen once. These data originate in a study of T cell repertoires in cytomegalovirus infection. Study overall: From public TCR beta signatures came an indication of both CMV infection and matching HLA type.

The CDR3 runs 15 residues. V gave up 0 bases and J gave up 7 bases; unmatched junction bases: 7. Germline CDR1 and CDR2: SGHTA and FQGNSA. Sequencing used cultured CD8+ T cells from PBMCs, obtained from culture after CMV antigen stimulation. The TCR comes from a human donor in good health (CMV status not recorded). Some clones in this sample may be carry-over from other donors' samples. The V gene is TRBV7-2, the J gene TRBJ1-2, with 8 bases lining up with TRBD1. CDR3 nucleotides: TGTGCCAGCAGCTTAGCCCCAGGGGGCGGTCCTGGCTACACCTTC. Amino acid sequence: CASSLAPGGGPGYTF.